This TCR beta chain was identified in a study of OX40 agonist ivuxolimab in advanced cancers. Study as a whole: Therapy given before enrollment (anti-PD-1, anti-PD-L1 or anti-CTLA-4) was allowed, and roughly 41% had some. Partial responses occurred in three patients (one hepatocellular carcinoma, two cutaneous melanoma).

Patients were ineligible given autoimmune disease history or systemic immunosuppression. The CDR3 is 15 amino acids. V was trimmed by 2 bases and J by 3 bases, leaving 13 bases between them. Profiled with immunoSEQ multiplex PCR; TCRdb holds only in-frame clones, not every one. This table has just over 14,000 clones, about 80% appearing once. The source material was CD4+ or CD8+ T cells sorted from blood, sampled in a trial of the OX40 agonist ivuxolimab. This TCR derives from an adult with an advanced solid tumor such as melanoma, head and neck, liver or kidney cancer. The chain combines TRBV23-1 with TRBJ2-5; no clear D. TRBV23-1 is reported as an ORF; its role is uncertain. CDR3 nucleotide sequence: TGCGCCAGCAGTCAACCCCTTTCAAGGGAAGAGACCCAGTACTTC. Residues: CASSQPLSREETQYF.